The 5 T cell receptor beta chains given below trace back to one sample, sequenced in a study of cytomegalovirus exposure and HLA in healthy donors (dated by TCRdb to about 2017). Receptor amplification or capture employed the immunoSEQ multiplex PCR assay. The table was pulled from immuneACCESS by TCRdb, which kept in-frame rearrangements only. Such tables lose some clones; where checked, under half of the loss comes from unresolved V genes, and the rest has no known cause. The sample records about 360,000 clones, 86% of which are singletons. About 0.8% of the sample goes to the ten largest clones. The sample taken for sequencing was PBMCs. These receptors originate from a woman between 18 and 29 years old in good health and CMV-seronegative.

This clone was observed once. The genes are TRBV6-5 and TRBJ2-7; TRBD1 matches at 10 bases. The CDR3 sequence is 15 residues long. The germline V gene has CDR1 MNHEY and CDR2 SVGAGI. V gave up 6 bases and J gave up 3 bases; unmatched junction bases: 8. As DNA, the CDR3 is TGTGCCAGCAGGGGACCGGGACAGGGGAGCTACGAGCAGTACTTC. Translated: CASRGPGQGSYEQYF.

This chain links TRBV29-1 with TRBJ2-7, with TRBD2 matching 11 bases. The CDR3 covers 16 residues. Looked up from germline, CDR1 is SQVTM and CDR2 is ANQGSEA. V was clipped by 5 bases and J by 7 bases; unmatched bases: 16. CDR3 loop: CSVLASGRLRQDEQYF. CDR3 DNA sequence: TGCAGCGTTTTGGCTAGCGGGAGGCTCCGGCAAGATGAGCAGTACTTC.

The V gene is TRBV20-1, the J gene TRBJ1-2, with D maybe TRBD1 (5 bases). V was pared by 3 bases and J by 5 bases, with 7 bases between. Per germline, CDR1 DFQATT and CDR2 SNEGSKA (reference sequence). This CDR3 has 11 amino acids. The chain's CDR3 is CSASHRYGYTF. DNA of the CDR3: TGCAGTGCTAGCCACAGGTATGGCTACACCTTC.

Remarks on this clone: Other nucleotide sequences in the sample specify the same CDR3. The V gene is TRBV29-1, the J gene TRBJ1-4, with D unclear. The CDR3 has 12 residues. V lost 6 bases to trimming and J lost 3 bases, with 8 bases between them. Germline CDR1 is SQVTM and CDR2 is ANQGSEA. Written as DNA, the CDR3 is TGCAGCGTCGGACTGTCTAATGAAAAACTGTTTTTT. Its translation: CSVGLSNEKLFF.

The chain employs TRBV29-1 and TRBJ2-5; 10 bases fit TRBD2. The V segment lost 4 bases and the J segment 5 bases; nucleotides outside the gene matches: 13. This CDR3 has 16 residues. Germline CDR1 reads SQVTM; CDR2 reads ANQGSEA. As DNA, the CDR3 is TGCAGCGTTGCAGTGCCTAGCGGGAGATATACGGAGACCCAGTACTTC. Its translation: CSVAVPSGRYTETQYF.